The rows below give T cell receptor beta chains drawn from one sample of a study of pediatric ulcerative colitis. Assay used: immunoSEQ multiplex PCR; TCRdb lists only in-frame clones, some missing. The sample carries approximately 32,000 clones, about four fifths recorded once. The sequencing sample was made of blood. These receptors came from a boy aged 10-17 years with severe ulcerative colitis. Both conserved end residues are trimmed from each CDR3. A D gene is named only where the DNA matches it firmly.

D	V	J	CDR3
TRBD1	TRBV2	TRBJ1-2	ASREDRPGYT
TRBD2	TRBV7-8	TRBJ2-5	ASSLMTSGFQETQY
NA	TRBV5-1	TRBJ1-2	ASSLGTGFDYGYT
TRBD1	TRBV10-3	TRBJ1-2	AISDDRGSQRAGYT
TRBD2	TRBV19	TRBJ2-5	ASSPVGGIGETQY
NA	TRBV27	TRBJ1-1	ASSLSNSEARHTEAF
TRBD1	TRBV25-1	TRBJ2-5	ASSGVQEGGFQETQY
TRBD2	TRBV4-2	TRBJ2-1	ASSRSISGGGEQF
TRBD2	TRBV5-1	TRBJ2-2	ASSPSPRTSGGANTGELF
TRBD2	TRBV4-1	TRBJ2-5	ASSQSSGGPPETQY
NA	TRBV30	TRBJ1-6	AWSVTGEGNSPLH
TRBD2	TRBV6-5	TRBJ2-1	ASSYGLASYNEQF
TRBD1	TRBV9	TRBJ1-5	ASSLGTGLGQPQH
NA	TRBV9	TRBJ1-2	ASSVAAANYGYT
TRBD1	TRBV7-9	TRBJ1-5	ASSFTGVGQPQH
NA	TRBV13	TRBJ1-1	ASRSDTEAF
NA	TRBV27	TRBJ1-1	ASSLYGGGIAVAF
TRBD1	TRBV6-9	TRBJ1-1	ASTNREQGAYTEAF
TRBD1	TRBV11-2	TRBJ2-1	ASSLEGETGVIGNEQF
NA	TRBV7-9	TRBJ1-1	ASSLVLDSEAF
NA	TRBV4-1	TRBJ1-1	ASSQVLGPRDTEAF
TRBD1	TRBV11-2	TRBJ1-6	ASSFGQGNSPLH
NA	TRBV7-5	TRBJ2-1	ARSLRLYNEQF
NA	TRBV7-6	TRBJ1-1	ASSFNWDTEAF
NA	TRBV7-8	TRBJ1-1	ASSPTTGSLGEAF
NA	TRBV2	TRBJ2-6	AKQGIPSGANVLT
NA	TRBV6-6	TRBJ2-7	ASSYSDGAYEQY
TRBD1	TRBV11-3	TRBJ2-3	ASSSTFGQGYTDTQY
TRBD1	TRBV5-1	TRBJ1-4	ASSSQTGTNEKLF
NA	TRBV13	TRBJ2-7	ASSLGRGASEQY
TRBD1	TRBV5-4	TRBJ1-2	ASSTPGQGYGYT